The T cell receptor (beta chain) under discussion was sequenced for a study of blood T cells in healthy people across ages. Then a second PCR, running roughly 6 to 12 cycles, was carried out with a sample-barcoded 5' primer and a J-beta primer mix. TCRdb processed the 5' RACE reads anew with MiXCR; each CDR3 protein has one entry. Found here are about 1.7 million distinct CDR3 sequences, 28% of them singletons; the top ten hold about 7.7%. This CDR3 is 11 amino acids long. Germline V CDR1 and CDR2: SQVTM, ANQGSEA. V was trimmed by 7 bases and J by 3 bases, leaving 9 bases between them. This clonotype was seen a few times.

This sequence originates from a woman aged 30 to 39 in good health. The J gene is TRBJ1-1, the V gene TRBV29-1; weak D call: TRBD1 (5 bases). The sequenced material came from blood. The CDR3 here is CSALGDTEAFF. The CDR3 nucleotides are TGCAGCGCATTAGGGGACACTGAAGCTTTCTTT.